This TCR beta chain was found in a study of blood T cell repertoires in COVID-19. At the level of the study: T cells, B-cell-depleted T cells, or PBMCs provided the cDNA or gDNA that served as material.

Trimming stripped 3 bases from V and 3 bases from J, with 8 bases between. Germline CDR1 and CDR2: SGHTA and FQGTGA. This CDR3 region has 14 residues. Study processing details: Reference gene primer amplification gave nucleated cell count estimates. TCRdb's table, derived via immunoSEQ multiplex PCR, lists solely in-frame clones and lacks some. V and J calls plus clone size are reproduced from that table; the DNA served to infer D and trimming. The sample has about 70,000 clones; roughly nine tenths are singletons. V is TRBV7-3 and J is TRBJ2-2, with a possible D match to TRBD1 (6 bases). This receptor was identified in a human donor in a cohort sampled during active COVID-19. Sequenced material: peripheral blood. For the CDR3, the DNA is TGTGCCAGCAGCTTGTACAGGGACACCGGGGAGCTGTTTTTT. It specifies CASSLYRDTGELFF.